A selection of T cell receptor beta chains follows, all from one sample in a study of blood T cell repertoires in COVID-19. Assay used: immunoSEQ multiplex PCR; TCRdb lists only in-frame clones, some missing. The sample contains tens of thousands of clones, about 72% of which appear only once. What was sequenced was peripheral blood. Receptors originate from a man between 65 and 80 years old with active or convalescent COVID-19. The CDR3 runs from the conserved cysteine through the conserved F or W. A D gene is named only where the DNA matches it firmly. Clone sizes are given selectively: once, few, many, or a class where the clone is expanded.

>NA|NA|TRBJ2-3|TRBV6-5
CASSYIDTPDTQYF
TGTGCCAGCAGTTACATCGACACGCCAGATACGCAGTATTTT
>NA|NA|TRBJ1-1|TRBV6-5
CASKRNTEAFF
TGTGCCAGCAAGAGGAACACTGAAGCTTTCTTT
>NA|TRBD1|TRBJ2-4|TRBV19
CASTDREKNIQYF
TGTGCCAGTACCGACAGGGAAAAAAACATTCAGTACTTC
>once|TRBD2|TRBJ2-3|TRBV2
CASNIAGGNTDTQYF
TGTGCCAGCAATATAGCGGGGGGTAACACAGATACGCAGTATTTT
>few|TRBD1|TRBJ2-2|TRBV2
CASNWDRGQPNTGELFF
TGTGCCAGCAATTGGGACAGGGGGCAGCCGAACACCGGGGAGCTGTTTTTT
>NA|NA|TRBJ1-1|TRBV7-6
CASSLTGSNTEAFF
TGTGCCAGCAGCTTAACCGGGTCGAACACTGAAGCTTTCTTT
>NA|TRBD1|TRBJ1-3|TRBV11-3
CASSIRLEGAVEGSGNTIYF
TGTGCCAGCAGCATACGCCTAGAGGGGGCGGTCGAAGGCTCTGGAAACACCATATATTTT
>NA|NA|TRBJ1-3|TRBV19
CASKGDRNTIYF
TGTGCCAGCAAGGGGGATCGAAACACCATATATTTT
>NA|TRBD1|TRBJ2-7|TRBV3-1/TRBV3-2
CASSQDGVGGFSYEQYF
TGTGCCAGCAGCCAAGATGGGGTAGGGGGCTTCTCCTACGAGCAGTACTTC
>NA|TRBD1|TRBJ1-2|TRBV5-1
CASSTDRGQVGGYTF
TGCGCCAGCAGCACTGACAGGGGGCAGGTCGGTGGCTACACCTTC
>NA|NA|TRBJ2-6|TRBV6-6
CASSYKRSGANVLTF
TGTGCCAGCAGTTACAAGCGCTCTGGGGCCAACGTCCTGACTTTC
>few|NA|TRBJ2-7|TRBV19
CASTLDGSSYEQYF
TGTGCCAGTACCCTAGACGGGAGCTCCTACGAGCAGTACTTC
>NA|TRBD1|TRBJ1-3|TRBV2
CASKQGLSGNTIYF
TGTGCCAGTAAACAGGGGTTGTCTGGAAACACCATATATTTT
>NA|NA|TRBJ1-6|TRBV6-4
CASSEQGLGSNSPLHF
TGTGCCAGCAGTGAACAGGGCTTAGGTTCTAATTCACCCCTCCACTTT
>NA|TRBD2|TRBJ2-5|TRBV29-1
CSVRLAGWMETQYF
TGCAGCGTTCGATTAGCGGGGTGGATGGAGACCCAGTACTTC
>NA|NA|TRBJ1-3|TRBV11-3
CASSLDSAGNTIYF
TGTGCCAGCAGCCTAGACTCAGCTGGAAACACCATATATTTT
>NA|NA|TRBJ2-5|TRBV24-1
CATSDAGKETQYF
TGTGCCACCAGTGATGCAGGAAAAGAGACCCAGTACTTC
>few|NA|TRBJ1-5|TRBV5-1
CASSLYGASNQPQHF
TGCGCCAGCAGCTTGTATGGGGCTAGCAATCAGCCCCAGCATTTT
>NA|NA|TRBJ1-1|TRBV6-1
CASSESKVVPAFF
TGTGCCAGCAGTGAGAGCAAAGTGGTGCCTGCTTTCTTT
>NA|NA|TRBJ1-1|TRBV19
CASSLLGGSGTEAFF
TGTGCCAGTAGTCTTCTTGGGGGGAGTGGGACTGAAGCTTTCTTT
>NA|NA|TRBJ1-1|TRBV2
CASSERPTQDMNTEAFF
TGTGCCAGCAGTGAACGGCCAACTCAAGACATGAACACTGAAGCTTTCTTT
>NA|NA|TRBJ2-7|TRBV29-1
CSVVRGSNEQYF
TGCAGCGTTGTTCGGGGATCCAACGAGCAGTACTTC
>NA|NA|TRBJ2-6|TRBV9
CASSVWDTGANVLTF
TGTGCCAGCAGCGTCTGGGACACTGGGGCCAACGTCCTGACTTTC
>NA|TRBD1|TRBJ1-2|TRBV27
CASRTGTGEYGYTF
TGTGCCAGCAGGACCGGGACAGGGGAATATGGCTACACCTTC
>NA|TRBD1|TRBJ1-6|TRBV19
CASSKAAGGFSYNSPLHF
TGTGCCAGTAGTAAGGCGGCAGGGGGGTTCTCCTATAATTCACCCCTCCACTTT
>few|TRBD1|TRBJ1-6|TRBV5-6
CASSLWTGVENSPLHF
TGTGCCAGCAGCTTGTGGACAGGGGTCGAGAATTCACCCCTCCACTTT
>NA|NA|TRBJ2-7|TRBV27
CASSSYFRGNYEQYF
TGTGCCAGCAGCTCCTACTTCAGGGGTAACTACGAGCAGTACTTC
>once|NA|TRBJ2-7|TRBV6-1
CASSSYYEQYF
TGTGCCAGCAGTTCGTATTACGAGCAGTACTTC
>NA|NA|TRBJ1-2|TRBV6-5
CATRFTPNYGYTF
TGTGCCACCCGGTTTACGCCGAACTATGGCTACACCTTC
>NA|TRBD2|TRBJ2-5|TRBV28
CASSLASGRGTTQYF
TGTGCCAGCAGTTTGGCTAGCGGGCGGGGCACGACCCAGTACTTC
>NA|TRBD1|TRBJ2-3|TRBV6-5
CASSRGGAGTDTQYF
TGTGCCAGCAGCCGAGGGGGCGCGGGCACAGATACGCAGTATTTT
>once|TRBD1|TRBJ2-7|TRBV7-9
CASSLGGAYSEQYF
TGTGCCAGCAGCCTAGGGGGCGCGTATAGCGAGCAGTACTTC
>NA|NA|TRBJ2-1|TRBV28
CASSHQQGFGEQFF
TGTGCCAGCAGCCACCAGCAGGGTTTTGGTGAGCAGTTCTTC
>few|TRBD1|TRBJ1-5|TRBV18
CASSATDRAYQPQHF
TGTGCCAGCTCAGCTACTGACAGGGCTTATCAGCCCCAGCATTTT
>NA|NA|TRBJ2-5|TRBV10-1
CASSGAHGETQYF
TGCGCCAGCAGTGGCGCTCACGGAGAGACCCAGTACTTC
>NA|NA|TRBJ1-3|TRBV4-2
CASSQGGAGNTIYF
TGTGCCAGCAGCCAAGGGGGCGCTGGAAACACCATATATTTT
>few|TRBD1|TRBJ1-3|TRBV28
CASTSGGLGNTIYF
TGTGCCAGCACTTCAGGGGGCCTTGGAAACACCATATATTTT
>NA|NA|TRBJ2-3|TRBV28
CASSLGGASDTQYF
TGTGCCAGCAGTTTGGGGGGGGCTTCGGATACGCAGTATTTT
>once|TRBD2|TRBJ2-5|TRBV28
CASSPPSGGSWETQYF
TGTGCCAGCAGTCCCCCTAGCGGGGGGTCGTGGGAGACCCAGTACTTC
>NA|NA|TRBJ2-3|TRBV6-5
CASRARDNTDTQYF
TGTGCCAGCAGGGCTAGGGACAACACAGATACGCAGTATTTT
>NA|NA|TRBJ1-3|TRBV9
CASSVGPEDTIYF
TGTGCCAGCAGCGTAGGGCCCGAGGACACCATATATTTT
>NA|NA|TRBJ1-2|TRBV28
CASSLRGIHGYTF
TGTGCCAGCAGTTTGCGAGGGATACATGGCTACACCTTC
>NA|NA|TRBJ2-7|TRBV6-5
CASEIYEQYF
TGTGCCAGCGAGATCTACGAGCAGTACTTC
>NA|NA|TRBJ2-7|TRBV5-6
CASLFLGPDSRDYEQYF
TGTGCCAGCCTGTTCTTGGGGCCCGACAGTAGGGACTACGAGCAGTACTTC
>NA|NA|TRBJ2-3|TRBV7-3
CASSLGGASDTQYF
TGTGCCAGCAGCTTAGGGGGGGCCTCAGATACGCAGTATTTT
>few|NA|TRBJ1-5|TRBV19
CASRGQASGGNQPQHF
TGTGCCAGTAGGGGGCAAGCGTCAGGGGGCAATCAGCCCCAGCATTTT
>NA|NA|TRBJ2-5|TRBV29-1
CSVGVRETQYF
TGCAGCGTAGGGGTTCGGGAGACCCAGTACTTC
>NA|TRBD1|TRBJ1-5|TRBV5-1
CARYGTGGPSAAQHF
TGCGCCAGGTATGGGACAGGGGGCCCGTCGGCGGCCCAGCATTTT
>NA|NA|TRBJ1-1|TRBV19
CASMPRRNTEAFF
TGTGCCAGTATGCCCAGAAGGAACACTGAAGCTTTCTTT
>NA|NA|TRBJ1-4|TRBV16
CASSPIGRGANEKLFF
TGTGCCAGCAGCCCCATCGGCCGGGGAGCTAATGAAAAACTGTTTTTT
>once|NA|TRBJ1-1|TRBV30
CAWSFTGNTEAFF
TGTGCCTGGAGTTTCACAGGGAACACTGAAGCTTTCTTT
>NA|NA|TRBJ2-7|TRBV28
CASGPPGGRYEQYF
TGTGCCAGCGGCCCCCCCGGGGGACGGTACGAGCAGTACTTC
>few|NA|TRBJ1-1|TRBV30
CAWTKWNTEAFF
TGTGCCTGGACTAAATGGAACACTGAAGCTTTCTTT
>NA|NA|TRBJ2-7|TRBV5-1
CASSLVSYEQYF
TGCGCCAGCAGCTTGGTGAGCTACGAGCAGTACTTC